This T cell receptor (beta chain) came from a study of blood T cell repertoires in COVID-19 (dated by TCRdb to the early 2020s). Describing the broader study: The collaborator samples originated in the United States, Italy and Spain and spanned the acute and convalescent phases of COVID-19. The material from the prospective study consisted of cDNA or gDNA derived from T cells, B-cell-depleted T cells, or PBMCs. Deeply sampled blood TCRbeta repertoires from subjects exposed to, actively infected with, or recovered from COVID-19 were included in the dataset. The repertoires were released in a freely available public database meant as a resource for research on the immune response to SARS-CoV-2. The samples were drawn from two sources: the first 160 participants of the ongoing ImmuneRACE study, and 1,000 to 1,500 subjects contributed by 6 global collaborators. The sample metadata nearly always contained a de-identified subject ID, COVID-19 status, age in years and sex. Where available, HLA class I and class II types were obtained from metadata supplied by the sample provider rather than from assay-based typing.

The immunoSEQ Assay, a bias-controlled multiplex PCR, was used to amplify TCRbeta CDR3 regions from genomic DNA. From the authors' description of their analysis: Nucleated cell counts per sample were estimated from amplification of reference gene primers within the assay. To quantify the absolute abundance of each unique TCRbeta CDR3 rearrangement, sequence reads were collapsed and filtered. Productive Simpson clonality was computed per sample as the square root of Simpson's diversity index over productive rearrangements. In TCRdb, the immuneACCESS table is reduced to in-frame sequences with V and J assigned. These tables do not hold every clone; where another copy was compared, an unresolved V gene accounts for under half, and the others remain unexplained. The DNA was the basis for D and trimming; V, J and clone size are from that table. This sample comprises fewer than 250,000 clones, 83% of them detected only once. The ten biggest clones cover approximately 3.8% of the sample.

With respect to this clone: The antigen it recognizes is unknown. Base qualities were left out, and no much larger clone turns up one base away.

The full study reports these points: How much clinical and demographic metadata was included differed by source and by participant, and the metadata was provided uncurated.

Participants in the prospective study were aged roughly 18 to 100 years, lived in 20 to 30 United States geographic areas, and enrolled through a virtual design. In the prospective study, participants were assigned to cohorts based on the clinical history participants reported in a screening survey and a study questionnaire. A participant counted as exposed if, within 2 weeks of entering the study, that participant had been in contact with someone who had a PCR-confirmed or clinician-diagnosed COVID-19 case. Mobile phlebotomists in the prospective study collected whole blood, serum and a nasopharyngeal or oropharyngeal swab from every participant. Over a 2-month period, participants in the prospective study had the option of providing additional blood draws and questionnaires. Before DNA extraction, blood samples from the prospective study were shipped at room temperature or frozen. From the cysteine up to the phenylalanine, the CDR3 has a length of 16 residues. Left in the record is the CDR3 DNA by itself, 48 bases read in frame from the first base. V is cut back by 8 bases and J by 1 base, with 11 bases in the junction unmatched. The germline V gene encodes CDR1 LNHNV and CDR2 YYDKDF (reference sequence).

The V and J segments used are TRBV15 and TRBJ1-3; TRBD1 aligns with 7 central bases. This TCR came from a woman aged 40 to 50 who had been exposed to COVID-19. Input material: PBMCs or T cells enriched from blood (not recorded which). CDR3 reads: CATALEGQHSGNTIYF. At the DNA level, the sequence is TGTGCCACCGCCCTGGAGGGACAGCATTCTGGAAACACCATATATTTT.